This is a list of T cell receptor beta chains from one sample in a study of cytomegalovirus exposure and HLA in healthy donors. This table comes from immunoSEQ multiplex PCR, and its TCRdb copy is limited to in-frame clones, with some not included. The data contain approximately 120,000 clones, roughly a sixth of them seen just once; the ten biggest clones take up 2.9%. Source material: PBMCs. Receptors were obtained from a female donor in good health and CMV-seropositive. Both conserved end residues are part of each CDR3. Each record gives: V gene, D gene, clone size, J gene, CDR3 DNA, CDR3 protein. D genes are given only for firm matches. Size is omitted from some rows. Given values are once, few, many or a class for expanded clones.

TRBV18,.,few,TRBJ1-1,TGTGCCAGCTCACCAGATAACAGGGTGGATCTGAACACTGAAGCTTTCTTT,CASSPDNRVDLNTEAFF
TRBV7-9,.,few,TRBJ1-2,TGTGCCAGCAGCTTATATCAAGGGCCGGGAACCTTC,CASSLYQGPGTF
TRBV28,.,.,TRBJ2-1,TGTGCCAGCAGTTTGATATCTCGGGGGGCCCATGAGCAGTTCTTC,CASSLISRGAHEQFF
TRBV5-6,TRBD1,.,TRBJ2-1,TGTGCCAGCAGCTTGGCGGACAGGCCCTCCCAGTTCTTC,CASSLADRPSQFF
TRBV6-6,.,.,TRBJ1-5,TGTGCCAGCACCTACCGAGGAGTGAGCAATCAGCCCCAGCATTTT,CASTYRGVSNQPQHF
TRBV19,TRBD1,.,TRBJ1-5,TGTGCCAGTAGCCCCAGGGGGCATACAGGCAATCAGCCCCAGCATTTT,CASSPRGHTGNQPQHF
TRBV6-1,.,.,TRBJ1-5,TGTGCCAGCAGAAAGCAGGGGACGACCCAGCATTTT,CASRKQGTTQHF
TRBV18,.,.,TRBJ2-1,TGTGCCAGCTCACTTACTAGATCCTACAATGAGCAGTTCTTC,CASSLTRSYNEQFF
TRBV5-4,TRBD1,.,TRBJ1-1,TGTGCCAGCAGTCGGGGGACAGCGGTGGGGACTGAAGCTTTCTTT,CASSRGTAVGTEAFF
TRBV6-5,TRBD1,few,TRBJ2-7,TGTGCCAGCAGAAGACAGGGGGCCACTGAGGAGCAGTACTTC,CASRRQGATEEQYF
TRBV29-1,.,few,TRBJ2-3,TGCAGCGTTGAAACAGCAATCACAGATACGCAGTATTTT,CSVETAITDTQYF
TRBV28,TRBD1,few,TRBJ2-5,TGTGCCAGCAGTTTAATTGTCGGACAGGGCGTGGAGACCCAGTACTTC,CASSLIVGQGVETQYF
TRBV28,.,few,TRBJ1-2,TGTGCCAGCAGATCCGGGACTAACTATGGCTACACCTTC,CASRSGTNYGYTF
TRBV12-5,.,.,TRBJ2-5,TGTGCTAGTGGTTTCGACAATCAAGAGACCCAGTACTTC,CASGFDNQETQYF
TRBV14,.,.,TRBJ2-4,TGTGCCAGCAGCCAAAATCCCCAGGCGAACATTCAGTACTTC,CASSQNPQANIQYF
TRBV30,TRBD2,few,TRBJ2-3,TGTGCCTGGAGTCACGGGCTAGCGGACAGCACAGATACGCAGTATTTT,CAWSHGLADSTDTQYF
TRBV5-1,TRBD1,few,TRBJ1-6,TGCGCCAGCAGCTGGGACAGGGCGGAGAATTCACCCCTCCACTTT,CASSWDRAENSPLHF
TRBV30,.,few,TRBJ1-1,TGTGCCTGGAGTTTCGGTTACGAAGCTTTCTTT,CAWSFGYEAFF
TRBV5-4,.,.,TRBJ2-7,TGTGCCAGCAAGGGCGGGCTCTCCTACGAGCAGTACTTC,CASKGGLSYEQYF
TRBV28,TRBD1,many,TRBJ2-7,TGTGCCAGCCTCGCCCCGGGACAGGGGATGAGAGAGCAGTACTTC,CASLAPGQGMREQYF
TRBV5-1,.,.,TRBJ1-6,TGCGCCAGCAGCTTGAGCAGGCCGGAGGGGAATTCACCCCTCCACTTT,CASSLSRPEGNSPLHF
TRBV5-5,.,.,TRBJ1-2,TGTGCCAGCAGCTTGCCCACTGACTATGGCTACACCTTC,CASSLPTDYGYTF
TRBV15,.,.,TRBJ1-5,TGTGCCACCTCCACGGTGGTGGCAGGTGATCAGCCCCAGCATTTT,CATSTVVAGDQPQHF
TRBV6-1,TRBD2,few,TRBJ2-1,TGTGCCAGCAGTGAAACGGGAGGGCCGCGTGAGCAGTTCTTC,CASSETGGPREQFF
TRBV2,.,few,TRBJ1-3,TGTGCCAGGAGGCAGCCTCTTGGAAACACCATATATTTT,CARRQPLGNTIYF
TRBV19,.,.,TRBJ1-1,TGTGCCAGTAGTATAGGTTACAGGGTCCTTTTGAACACTGAAGCTTTCTTT,CASSIGYRVLLNTEAFF
TRBV30,.,few,TRBJ1-4,TGTGCCTGGAGTGAGCTATTTAATGAAAAGCTGTTTTTT,CAWSELFNEKLFF
TRBV2,TRBD1,.,TRBJ1-4,TGTGCCAGCAGGGGACAGGGTTTGGAAAAACTGTTTTTT,CASRGQGLEKLFF
TRBV7-9,TRBD1,few,TRBJ1-1,TGTGCCAGCAGCTCCCCAAGGACAGGGTCGGGGAACACTGAAGCTTTCTTT,CASSSPRTGSGNTEAFF
TRBV11-3,.,.,TRBJ2-3,TGTGCCACCTCCCCTGAACAGGTAGGAATCGGCACAGATACGCAGTATTTT,CATSPEQVGIGTDTQYF
TRBV28,TRBD1,few,TRBJ1-2,TGTGCCAGCAGTTTCGAAGTACAGGGGGCTTTCAGGGATGGCTACACCTTC,CASSFEVQGAFRDGYTF
TRBV28,TRBD1,.,TRBJ1-2,TGTGCCCTTCGGGACAGGGGGCGAGCTAACTATGGCTACACCTTC,CALRDRGRANYGYTF
TRBV5-1,.,few,TRBJ2-5,TGCGCCAGCAGCTTTAATCAAGAGACCCAGTACTTC,CASSFNQETQYF
TRBV6-6,.,.,TRBJ1-6,TGTGCCAGCGAGAGGGTAGGTTCACCCCTCCACTTT,CASERVGSPLHF
TRBV11-2,TRBD1,.,TRBJ1-4,TGTGCCAGCAGAGACAGGGGGGCTGAAAAACTGTTTTTT,CASRDRGAEKLFF
TRBV5-1,TRBD2,few,TRBJ2-3,TGCGCCAGCAGCTTCGGCCTAGCGGGGGGCTTAAGCACAGATACGCAGTATTTT,CASSFGLAGGLSTDTQYF
TRBV30,TRBD1,few,TRBJ1-1,TGTGCCTGGAGCGCCGGGCAGGGGGGCACTGAAGCTTTCTTT,CAWSAGQGGTEAFF
TRBV4-3,TRBD2,few,TRBJ2-3,TGCGCCAGCAGCCACTTAGCGGGAGCCCTCACAGATACGCAGTATTTT,CASSHLAGALTDTQYF
TRBV4-3,TRBD1,.,TRBJ1-1,TGCGCCAGCAGCCAAGACTGGGACAGTCTCCCCATGAACACTGAAGCTTTCTTT,CASSQDWDSLPMNTEAFF
TRBV21-1,.,few,TRBJ2-1,TGTGCCAGCAGCAAAGAGTGGGGCAGCCCAAAGCTTATCGCCTACAATGAGCAGTTCTTC,CASSKEWGSPKLIAYNEQFF
TRBV10-3,TRBD1,.,TRBJ1-4,TGTGCCATCAGTCGAACCGACAGGGAGAATGAAAAACTGTTTTTT,CAISRTDRENEKLFF
TRBV2,TRBD2,once,TRBJ2-1,TGTGCCAGCAGTTTAGCGGGGGGGCCCTCCTACAATGAGCAGTTCTTC,CASSLAGGPSYNEQFF